This T cell receptor beta chain comes out of a study of radiation and T cells in renal cell carcinoma. Study findings and constraints: No pretreatment tumor biopsies were available for baseline clonotypes.

Clones were sequenced by immunoSEQ multiplex PCR, and TCRdb holds only the in-frame ones, with some missing. Here the sample spans 60,000 to 95,000 clones, less than 85% being singletons. Time point specified: blood 4 weeks post-SBRT, at nephrectomy. Stated treatment: 15 Gy SBRT to primary tumor, nephrectomy 4 weeks later. Serial blood draws occurred at baseline and 2 and 4 weeks post-SBRT. The patient's renal cell carcinoma had clear cell pathology. In the case of this clone: Its antigen is still unknown.

The source was blood, collected from a patient whose treatment included radiotherapy and nephrectomy. This clonotype was sampled from an older woman with renal cell carcinoma.

The CDR3 protein is CASSETRLADTQYF. Written as DNA, the CDR3 is TGTGCCAGCAGTGAAACCCGACTAGCAGATACGCAGTATTTT. This chain links TRBV6-4 with TRBJ2-3, with a tentative D call TRBD2 (6 bases). The V gene lost 3 bases and the J gene lost 4 bases, with 11 bases spanning the gap. CDR1 is MRHNA, CDR2 SNTAGT, per germline. This CDR3 contains 14 residues.